One sample yielded the 29 T cell receptor beta chains listed below, sequenced in a study of regulatory T cells in long-lasting Graves disease (dated by TCRdb to about 2021). The sample's time point, from its label and the paper: newly diagnosed GD, antithyroid drugs for less than 3 months. RNA was extracted from PBMCs in TRIzol for both TCR sequencing and RNA sequencing. Library preparation employed multiplex PCR. The data were produced on an Illumina HiSeq 4000. iRepertoire HTBI primers and Arm-PCR amplification of CDR3 regions were used to construct TCR beta libraries. TCRdb cleaned the public reads at Q25 with fastp, built clones with MiXCR and kept in-frame beta chains. Rows with one shared CDR3 protein collapse into an entry with the most common genes and DNA. This sample lists 320,000 or so distinct CDR3 sequences; about 20% were detected once. 35% to 45% of the sample is in the top ten clones.

This sample comprised peripheral blood mononuclear cells (PBMCs), obtained at new diagnosis, from a patient treated with antithyroid drugs. The source is a female donor with Graves disease.

This clonotype showed up many times. J is TRBJ2-1 and V is TRBV25-1; no reliable D call. CDR3 length equals 15 residues. V gave up 1 base and J gave up 7 bases, with 14 bases separating them. Per the germline V gene, CDR1 is MGHDK and CDR2 is SYGVNS. The CDR3 region has the DNA TGTGCCAGCAGTGAATTGGTTAGGTCCAAGAATGAGCAGTTCTTC. It yields the protein CASSELVRSKNEQFF.

This clonotype was observed many times. The rearrangement links TRBV10-1 to TRBJ2-1; maybe TRBD2 (6 bases). Germline V lookup: CDR1 WNHNN, CDR2 SYGVQD (reference sequence). V was cut by 7 bases and J by 8 bases, with 12 bases left in between. This CDR3 has 12 amino acids. This CDR3 reads CASMGGPHEQFF. Here the CDR3 DNA reads TGCGCCAGCATGGGGGGACCCCATGAGCAGTTCTTC.

This clonotype was observed at least ten times. The chain is built from TRBV12-3 or TRBV12-4 and TRBJ1-2, with D maybe TRBD1 (6 bases). V shed 5 bases and J shed 2 bases, with 9 bases lying between them. The CDR3 has 13 amino acids. The DNA for the CDR3 is TGTGCCAGCAGTGCGGGGGCCAACTATGGCTACACCTTC. Protein sequence: CASSAGANYGYTF.

This clonotype was seen a few times. V is TRBV9 and J is TRBJ2-7, with 8 bases that match TRBD2. Per germline, CDR1 SGDLS and CDR2 YYNGEE. This CDR3 region has 16 residues. J lost 3 bases, V lost 1 base, and 9 bases had no gene match. The CDR3 DNA reads as TGTGCCAGCAGCGTAAGGTCGAGCGGGAGTGTCTACGAGCAGTACTTC. It is translated as CASSVRSSGSVYEQYF.

This clonotype came up many times. J is TRBJ2-1 and V is TRBV30, with 8 bases identical to TRBD2. This CDR3 contains 19 residues. Germline V gene data show CDR1 as GTSNPN and CDR2 as SVGIG (reference sequence). V shed 4 bases, J shed 0 bases, and the junction held 17 bases outside the gene matches. Written as DNA, the CDR3 is TGTGCCTGGATCGCACGCCAAGCGGGGGTCTCTGGCTCCTACAATGAGCAGTTCTTC. It translates to CAWIARQAGVSGSYNEQFF. Supplemented by reference TRBV30 and TRBJ2-1, the full variable domain reads SQTIHQWPATLVQPVGSPLSLECTVEGTSNPNLYWYRQAAGRGLQLLFYSVGIGQISSEVPQNLSASRPQDRQFILSSKKLLLSDSGFYLCAWIARQAGVSGSYNEQFFGPGTRLTVL.

At least ten counts were recorded for this clonotype. The V gene is TRBV9, the J gene TRBJ2-7; the D is unclear. The CDR3 has 14 amino acids. Trimming pared 0 bases from V and 5 bases from J, leaving 12 bases between. Germline CDR1 reads SGDLS; CDR2 reads YYNGEE. CDR3 coding DNA: TGTGCCAGCAGCGTAGGAGGTGCTTTAGACGAGCAGTACTTC. Its translation: CASSVGGALDEQYF.

This clonotype was seen at least ten times. The V gene is TRBV7-9, the J gene TRBJ1-2; TRBD1 aligns across 7 bases. In germline, CDR1 is SEHNR, CDR2 FQNEAQ (reference sequence). This CDR3 spans 14 amino acids. The J segment lost 4 bases and the V segment lost 5 bases, leaving 7 bases of the junction unmatched. CDR3 coding DNA: TGTGCCAGCAGCCCGGGACAGTCCTTCTATGGCTACACCTTC. This codes for CASSPGQSFYGYTF.

This clonotype showed up just once. CDR3 nucleotides: TGTGCCAGCAGCCGTCGAGACAGTTTGACCTTC. Protein: CASSRRDSLTF. The genes are TRBV3-1 and TRBJ1-2; perhaps TRBD1 as D (5 bases). Looked up from germline, CDR1 is LGHDT and CDR2 is YNNKEL (reference sequence). The V gene lost 4 bases and the J gene lost 14 bases, with 14 bases spanning the gap. This CDR3 spans 11 amino acids.

This clonotype has only a few counts. The chain employs TRBV3-1 and TRBJ2-7; TRBD2 matches at 9 bases. Losses at the gene ends were 0 bases for V and 5 bases for J; bases not matched to a gene: 8. The germline gives CDR1 LGHDT, CDR2 YNNKEL (reference sequence). This CDR3 comprises 16 residues. CDR3 protein: CASSQDPAGGPHEQYF. CDR3 nucleotides: TGTGCCAGCAGCCAAGACCCGGCGGGAGGGCCTCACGAGCAGTACTTC.

The chain uses TRBV7-8 and TRBJ2-1; 7 nucleotides align to TRBD1. J gave up 4 bases and V 4 bases, and 19 bases lay outside the gene matches. Germline V gene sequence: CDR1 SGHVS, CDR2 FQNEAQ. The CDR3 contains 19 residues. The CDR3 nucleotides read TGTGCCAGCAGCTCGCGGACAGGTTCGGGTCAAATTCGGTACAATGAGCAGTTCTTC. Translated: CASSSRTGSGQIRYNEQFF.

In its sample, this clonotype was seen many times. This sequence joins TRBV3-1 and TRBJ2-1; no clear D gene. The CDR3 length is 15 residues. Germline V lookup: CDR1 LGHDT, CDR2 YNNKEL (reference sequence). V was cut by 4 bases and J by 5 bases, with 15 bases left in between. The CDR3 sequence: CASSLLLKPNNEQFF. As DNA, the CDR3 is TGTGCCAGCAGCCTGTTGCTCAAACCTAACAATGAGCAGTTCTTC.

This clonotype occurred many times. The chain joins TRBV29-1 to TRBJ2-3; a weak D match, TRBD1 (6 bases). The germline V gene encodes CDR1 SQVTM and CDR2 ANQGSEA. The CDR3 contains 15 residues. With 4 bases removed from V and 1 base from J, the gap between germline ends came to 15 bases. The CDR3 nucleotides read TGCAGCGTTGTTCCCAGCACAGGGCGCACAGATACGCAGTATTTT. Its translation is CSVVPSTGRTDTQYF.

This clonotype has ten or more counts. The V gene is TRBV6-1, the J gene TRBJ2-1, with TRBD2 matching 7 bases. The CDR3 is 12 amino acids. Per germline, CDR1 MNHNS and CDR2 SASEGT. V was pared by 2 bases and J by 13 bases, with 5 bases of the junction left unmatched. CDR3 loop: CASSESWEGQFF. The CDR3 nucleotides read TGTGCCAGCAGTGAATCGTGGGAGGGACAGTTCTTC.

V usage is TRBV12-3 or TRBV12-4 and J usage is TRBJ1-3; D is possibly TRBD1 (5 bases). The CDR3 contains 16 residues. Between the trimmed V and J ends, which lost 3 bases and 3 bases, there was a span of 15 bases. CDR3 nucleotide sequence: TGTGCCAGCAGTTTTGACAAGGGGCTTAATGGAAACACCATATATTTT. Translated: CASSFDKGLNGNTIYF.

With respect to this clonotype: Being one base from a much bigger clone, this may be a read error. This chain connects TRBV11-2 to TRBJ2-2, with TRBD2 as a possible D gene (5 bases). Germline CDR1 is SGHAT and CDR2 is FQNNGV. The CDR3 extends over 16 amino acids. As DNA, the CDR3 is TGTGCCAGCAGAGCAGTTCGAGGCAAGCGCACCGGGGAGCTGTCTTTT. This codes for CASRAVRGKRTGELSF. The full variable domain, with the rest looked up from reference TRBV11-2 and TRBJ2-2, is EAGVAQSPRYKIIEKRQSVAFWCNPISGHATLYWYQQILGQGPKLLIQFQNNGVVDDSQLPKDRFSAERLKGVDSTLKIQPAKLEDSAVYLCASRAVRGKRTGELSFGEGSRLTVL.

This clonotype was counted many times. The V gene is TRBV6-1, the J gene TRBJ2-1, with D perhaps TRBD2 (5 bases). The CDR3 contains 12 residues. Germline CDR1 and CDR2: MNHNS and SASEGT. In DNA, the CDR3 is TGTGCGACCGGAGGACTTAACAATGAGCAGTTCTTC. It specifies CATGGLNNEQFF.

Many counts were recorded for this clonotype. The chain uses TRBV9 and TRBJ2-1, with unresolved D. This CDR3 has 12 amino acids. Trimming stripped 0 bases from V and 10 bases from J, with 8 bases between. Germline V gene data show CDR1 as SGDLS and CDR2 as YYNGEE. The CDR3 here is CASSVVGGEQFF. The DNA of the CDR3 is TGTGCCAGCAGCGTAGTCGGTGGGGAGCAGTTCTTC.

This clonotype has at least ten counts. This chain joins TRBV12-3 or TRBV12-4 and TRBJ2-3; D tentatively fits TRBD1 or TRBD2 (5 bases each). The CDR3 contains 20 residues. Trimming left V 1 base short and J 5 bases short, with 28 bases between. CDR3 bases: TGTGCCAGCAGTTTAGGGCTAGGGGAGACAGCTGACCCCTTTGAAGATACGCAGTATTTT. It translates to CASSLGLGETADPFEDTQYF.

This clonotype was observed a handful of times. The rearrangement uses TRBV27 and TRBJ2-2; 8 nucleotides align to TRBD1. There are 15 residues in the CDR3. Trimming removed 9 bases from V and 6 bases from J; junction bases left unmatched: 12. CDR1 MNHEY and CDR2 SMNVEV come from the germline V gene (reference sequence). The DNA of the CDR3 is TGTGCCAGTCACCCGAGGACAGGGAGGTCCGGGGAGCTGTTTTTT. Translation gives CASHPRTGRSGELFF.

A word on this clonotype: It may be a read error: a sequence one base away is much more abundant. The gene calls are TRBV28 and TRBJ2-2; D possibly corresponds to TRBD2 (6 bases). The CDR3 is 14 amino acids. Germline lookup yields CDR1 MDHEN and CDR2 SYDVKM. CDR3: CAGSVGGNTGELFF. DNA of the CDR3: TGTGCCGGCAGTGTCGGGGGGAACACCGGGGAGCTGTTTTTT.

This clonotype came up a few times. V is TRBV28 and J is TRBJ1-1, with no clear D. Deletions cut 3 bases from V and 0 bases from J, with 8 bases between. Germline-derived CDR1 and CDR2 are MDHEN and SYDVKM. The CDR3 runs to 14 residues. The CDR3 protein is CASSLAEVNTEAFF. Written as DNA, the CDR3 is TGTGCCAGCAGTTTGGCCGAGGTGAACACTGAAGCTTTCTTT.

V is TRBV29-1 and J is TRBJ1-1; TRBD1 is a possible D gene (5 bases). Germline loops: CDR1 SQVTM, CDR2 ANQGSEA. The germline V and J ends were trimmed by 6 bases and 0 bases, with 20 bases remaining between them. This CDR3 contains 16 residues. The CDR3 DNA is TGCAGCGTGGTCAGGGAACTTCGCCTCATGAACACTGAAGCTTTCTTT. Translation: CSVVRELRLMNTEAFF.

Written as DNA, the CDR3 is TGTGCCAGCAGCTCCGTTGGACAGAGGACCTACGAGCAGTACTTC. This encodes CASSSVGQRTYEQYF. This chain joins TRBV2 and TRBJ2-7, with a tentative D call TRBD1 (6 bases). V shed 6 bases and J shed 2 bases, with 17 bases lying between them. CDR1 and CDR2 from the germline V gene are SNHLY and FYNNEI. The length of the CDR3 is 15 residues.

In this sample, this clonotype turned up many times. The chain combines TRBV28 with TRBJ1-5, with unresolved D. V lost 5 bases and J lost 1, with 12 bases in between. Germline values: CDR1 MDHEN, CDR2 SYDVKM. The CDR3 is 15 amino acids. The DNA for the CDR3 is TGTGCCAGCAGTCCCGCACCGAGCAGCAATCAGCCCCAGCATTTT. This sequence encodes CASSPAPSSNQPQHF.

This clonotype was recorded a few times. A much larger clone is a single base away; this may be a read error. The chain recombines TRBV2 with TRBJ1-1; unclear D gene. Trimming cost V 3 bases and J 8 bases, with 16 bases left between them. The CDR3 consists of 14 residues. Germline assignment: CDR1 SNHLY and CDR2 FYNNEI. CDR3 sequence reads: CASSEPGSNLEAFF. The CDR3, as DNA: TGTGCCAGCAGTGAGCCGGGGTCGAACCTAGAAGCTTTCTTT.

This clonotype was picked up many times. CDR3: CASSSLDREGNEQFF. The DNA for the CDR3 is TGTGCCAGCAGCTCACTAGACAGGGAAGGCAATGAGCAGTTCTTC. The rearrangement uses TRBV7-9 and TRBJ2-1, with 7 nucleotides matching TRBD1. CDR3 size: 15 residues. With V trimmed by 4 bases and J by 6 bases, 9 bases remained unmatched. Looked up from germline, CDR1 is SEHNR and CDR2 is FQNEAQ (reference sequence). The complete variable domain, with remaining parts taken from reference TRBV7-9 and TRBJ2-1, reads DTGVSQNPRHKITKRGQNVTFRCDPISEHNRLYWYRQTLGQGPEFLTYFQNEAQLEKSRLLSDRFSAERPKGSFSTLEIQRTEQGDSAMYLCASSSLDREGNEQFFGPGTRLTVL.

On this clonotype itself: The junction departs from the called germline gene at one end, perhaps through a read error. The chain links TRBV5-1 to TRBJ2-5, with a tentative D call TRBD2 (6 bases). This CDR3 is built from 17 residues. Looked up from germline, CDR1 is SGHRS and CDR2 is YFSETQ. This chain's CDR3 is CAGSPGTWASVGETQYF. The DNA of the CDR3 is TGCGCCGGCAGCCCTGGTACCTGGGCTAGCGTGGGGGAGACCCAGTACTTC.

At least ten counts were recorded for this clonotype. The gene calls are TRBV30 and TRBJ1-3, with D possibly TRBD1 on 6 matching bases. The CDR3 totals 13 residues. V shed 6 bases and J shed 2 bases, with 11 bases lying between them. CDR1 GTSNPN and CDR2 SVGIG come from the germline V gene (reference sequence). CDR3 DNA sequence: TGTGCCTGCGACAGGCGCGCTGGAAACACCATATATTTT. Encoded protein: CACDRRAGNTIYF.

This clonotype was found many times. The chain carries TRBV2 and TRBJ1-2, with D unresolved. Germline V gene sequence: CDR1 SNHLY, CDR2 FYNNEI. The CDR3 is 14 residues long. The V and J ends lost 2 bases and 2 bases respectively, with 9 bases between them. CDR3 DNA: TGTGCCAGCAGTGAAAATGGAGGAAACTATGGCTACACCTTC. Residues: CASSENGGNYGYTF.